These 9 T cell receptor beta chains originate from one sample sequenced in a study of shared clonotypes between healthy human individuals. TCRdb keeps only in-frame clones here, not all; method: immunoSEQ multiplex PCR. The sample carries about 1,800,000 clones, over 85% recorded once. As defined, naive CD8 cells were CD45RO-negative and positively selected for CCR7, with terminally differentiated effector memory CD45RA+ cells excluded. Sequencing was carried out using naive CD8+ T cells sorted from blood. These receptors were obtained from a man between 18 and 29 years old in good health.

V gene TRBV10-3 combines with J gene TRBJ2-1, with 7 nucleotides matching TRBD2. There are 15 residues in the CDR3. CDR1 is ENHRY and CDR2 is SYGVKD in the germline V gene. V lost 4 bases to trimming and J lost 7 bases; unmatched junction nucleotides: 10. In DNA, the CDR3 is TGTGCCATCAGTGGACTAGATTGGGGGGGTAATGAGCAGTTCTTC. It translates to CAISGLDWGGNEQFF.

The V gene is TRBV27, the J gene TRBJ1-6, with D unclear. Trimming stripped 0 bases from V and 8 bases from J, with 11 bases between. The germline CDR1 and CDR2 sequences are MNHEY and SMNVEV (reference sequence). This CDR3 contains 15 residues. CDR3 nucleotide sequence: TGTGCCAGCAGTTTATCGACGGTTGGGGATTCACCCCTCCACTTT. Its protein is CASSLSTVGDSPLHF.

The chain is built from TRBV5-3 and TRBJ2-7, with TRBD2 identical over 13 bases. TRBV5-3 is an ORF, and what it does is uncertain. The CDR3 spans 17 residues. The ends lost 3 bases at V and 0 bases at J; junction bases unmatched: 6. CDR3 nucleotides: TGTGCCAGAAGCTCGGGACTAGCGGGAACTGCCTCCTACGAGCAGTACTTC. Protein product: CARSSGLAGTASYEQYF.

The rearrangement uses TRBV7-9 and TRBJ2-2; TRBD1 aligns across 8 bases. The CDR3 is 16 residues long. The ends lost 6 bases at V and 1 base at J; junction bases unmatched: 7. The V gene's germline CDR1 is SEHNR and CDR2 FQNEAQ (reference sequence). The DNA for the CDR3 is TGTGCCAGCAGTCCGACAGGGGCCCTGAACACCGGGGAGCTGTTTTTT. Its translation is CASSPTGALNTGELFF.

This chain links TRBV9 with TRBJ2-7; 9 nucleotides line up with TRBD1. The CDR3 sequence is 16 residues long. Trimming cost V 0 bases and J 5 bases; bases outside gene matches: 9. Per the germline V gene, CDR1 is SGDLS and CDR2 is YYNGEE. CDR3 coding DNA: TGTGCCAGCAGCGTAGGTCCAGGCGGGACAGGGAACGAGCAGTACTTC. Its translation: CASSVGPGGTGNEQYF.

CDR3 sequence reads: CASSPLGLNTEAFF. The CDR3 bases are TGTGCCAGCAGCCCCTTAGGTCTGAACACTGAAGCTTTCTTT. V usage is TRBV28 and J usage is TRBJ1-1; D unresolved. Germline CDR1 MDHEN, CDR2 SYDVKM. The CDR3 is made up of 14 amino acids. Trimming took off 6 bases at V and 0 bases at J, with 11 bases between the two ends.

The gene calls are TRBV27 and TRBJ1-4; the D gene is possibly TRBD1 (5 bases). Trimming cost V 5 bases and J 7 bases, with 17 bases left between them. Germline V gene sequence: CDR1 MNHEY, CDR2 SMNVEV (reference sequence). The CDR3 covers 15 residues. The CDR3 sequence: CASSPWGNPGEKLFF. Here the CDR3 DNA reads TGTGCCAGCAGTCCCTGGGGGAACCCGGGTGAAAAACTGTTTTTT.

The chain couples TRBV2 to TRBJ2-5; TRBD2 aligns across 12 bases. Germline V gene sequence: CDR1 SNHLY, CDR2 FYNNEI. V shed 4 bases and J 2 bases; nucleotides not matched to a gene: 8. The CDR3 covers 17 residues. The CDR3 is CASSALAGGGWQETQYF. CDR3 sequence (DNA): TGTGCCAGCAGTGCGCTAGCGGGAGGGGGTTGGCAAGAGACCCAGTACTTC.

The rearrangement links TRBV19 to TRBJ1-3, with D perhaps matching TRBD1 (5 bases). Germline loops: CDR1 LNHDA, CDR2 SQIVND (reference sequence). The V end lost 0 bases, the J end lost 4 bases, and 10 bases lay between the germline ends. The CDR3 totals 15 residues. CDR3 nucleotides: TGTGCCAGTAGTATAGACGGACAACCGGGAAACACCATATATTTT. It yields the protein CASSIDGQPGNTIYF.